This T cell receptor (beta chain) was sequenced during a study of Graves' ophthalmopathy and Graves' hyperthyroidism. Study results and limitations: Blood contained most expanded thyroid clonotypes exceeding 0.001 frequency. The model predicted progression of ophthalmopathy with a sensitivity of more than 60%, and its specificity was less than 85%.

The sequenced template was RNA, covering the TCR beta CDR3 region. An opening RT-PCR round employed HTBI primers and preceded a second-round multiplex PCR. TCRdb redid the calling of the multiplex PCR reads with MiXCR, one entry per CDR3 protein. The sample has approximately 380,000 distinct CDR3 sequences; under 25% are singletons. This CDR3 region has 15 residues. V lost 3 bases and J lost 5, with 11 bases in between. Germline assignment: CDR1 MDHEN and CDR2 SYDVKM. This clonotype was counted at least ten times. Antigen: not known. V is TRBV28 and J is TRBJ1-6; D possibly corresponds to TRBD1 (6 bases). This receptor was obtained from a woman aged 18-30 years with stable Graves' hyperthyroidism. Sequenced sample: peripheral blood. As DNA, the CDR3 is TGTGCCAGCAGTTTGATGACAGGCGATAATTCACCCCTCCACTTT. Amino acid sequence: CASSLMTGDNSPLHF.